The 13 T cell receptor beta chains listed next were all sequenced from one sample in a study of T-cell reconstitution after alpha-beta-depleted transplantation in children. Preparation of the TCRbeta library was carried out with unique molecular identifiers. TCRdb reprocessed the PCR reads via MiXCR and lists one record per CDR3 protein. Here the sample spans about 230,000 distinct CDR3 sequences, approximately 12% being singletons. The sample consisted of PBMCs from the stem cell graft donor, taken from the stem cell graft. These receptors were collected from a human donor who donated a stem cell graft to a child with acute lymphoblastic leukemia.

There are many counts of this clonotype. The CDR3 bases are TGTGCCATCAGCACCTGGACAGGCTCTAACTATGGCTACACCTTC. It codes for CAISTWTGSNYGYTF. The chain carries TRBV10-3 and TRBJ1-2; 7 bases match TRBD1. This CDR3 is built from 15 residues. Per germline, CDR1 ENHRY and CDR2 SYGVKD. J gave up 0 bases and V 6 bases, and 7 bases lay outside the gene matches.

This clonotype was detected only a few times. This chain joins TRBV30 and TRBJ2-1; D unclear. This CDR3 region has 13 residues. V was cut by 7 bases and J by 3 bases, with 13 bases left in between. From germline, CDR1 is GTSNPN and CDR2 SVGIG (reference sequence). The CDR3 region is CASSLDFYNEQFF. In DNA, the CDR3 is TGTGCCTCTTCACTTGACTTCTACAATGAGCAGTTCTTC.

This clonotype was seen at least ten times. The rearrangement uses TRBV10-3 and TRBJ1-2; TRBD1 matches at 10 bases. The CDR3 covers 16 residues. Germline V CDR1 and CDR2: ENHRY, SYGVKD. V lost 2 bases and J lost 4; bases outside the gene matches: 7. The DNA for the CDR3 is TGTGCCATCAGTGAGGATCGGGACAGGGGAGCCTATGGCTACACCTTC. Encoded protein: CAISEDRDRGAYGYTF.

This clonotype showed up many times. This chain joins TRBV5-1 and TRBJ2-4, with D possibly matching TRBD1 (6 bases). This CDR3 is built from 15 residues. Trimming shortened V by 2 bases and J by 0 bases, and 9 bases separated the two germline ends. Germline CDR1 reads SGHRS; CDR2 reads YFSETQ. CDR3 in amino acids: CASSFLQGAKNIQYF. The DNA of the CDR3 is TGCGCCAGCAGCTTTCTACAGGGAGCCAAAAACATTCAGTACTTC.

This clonotype showed up many times. V gene TRBV9 combines with J gene TRBJ2-3; TRBD1 aligns across 8 bases. This CDR3 region has 15 residues. J gave up 2 bases and V 2 bases, and 4 bases lay outside the gene matches. Looked up from germline, CDR1 is SGDLS and CDR2 is YYNGEE. CDR3 amino acids: CASSVQGAHTDTQYF. CDR3 DNA: TGTGCCAGCAGCGTCCAGGGGGCCCACACAGATACGCAGTATTTT.

V usage is TRBV19 and J usage is TRBJ1-5; D gene uncertain. The CDR3 runs 15 residues. The V and J ends lost 1 base and 1 base respectively, with 8 bases between them. The germline V gene has CDR1 LNHDA and CDR2 SQIVND (reference sequence). CDR3 sequence: CASSIGGGSNQPQHF. The CDR3 DNA follows: TGTGCCAGTAGTATAGGTGGAGGGAGCAATCAGCCCCAGCATTTT.

Notes on this clonotype: A much more abundant neighbour one base away suggests this may be a read error. This chain joins TRBV5-5 and TRBJ2-7, with 8 positions matching TRBD1. CDR1 and CDR2 from the germline V gene are SGHKS and YYEKEE (reference sequence). The length of the CDR3 is 16 residues. In nucleotides, the CDR3 is TGTGGCAGCAGCACAGGTGGGCAGGGGGCGATTTTCGAGCAGTACTTC. Amino acid sequence: CGSSTGGQGAIFEQYF.

V usage is TRBV20-1 and J usage is TRBJ2-7; the D gene could be TRBD1 or TRBD2 (7 bases each). V was clipped by 3 bases and J by 2 bases, with 17 bases between them. The germline CDR1 and CDR2 sequences are DFQATT and SNEGSKA (reference sequence). The CDR3 length is 15 residues. The CDR3 bases are TGCAGTGCTAGGGGACTACAGGGGTTCGCCTACGAGCAGTACTTC. It specifies CSARGLQGFAYEQYF.

At least ten counts were recorded for this clonotype. The CDR3 loop is CASSPERTGGDEQYF. The CDR3, as DNA: TGTGCCAGCAGTCCTGAACGTACAGGGGGTGACGAGCAGTACTTC. The chain employs TRBV28 and TRBJ2-7; 8 bases are a match to TRBD1. Germline loops: CDR1 MDHEN, CDR2 SYDVKM. This CDR3 comprises 15 residues. V trimming: 5 bases; J trimming: 5 bases; junction bases outside the gene matches: 11. Supplemented by reference TRBV28 and TRBJ2-7, the full variable domain reads DVKVTQSSRYLVKRTGEKVFLECVQDMDHENMFWYRQDPGLGLRLIYFSYDVKMKEKGDIPEGYSVSREKKERFSLILESASTNQTSMYLCASSPERTGGDEQYFGPGTRLTVT.

This clonotype was found many times. This chain joins TRBV4-3 and TRBJ2-1, with TRBD1 matching 7 bases. The length of the CDR3 is 14 residues. J was trimmed by 8 bases and V by 3 bases; bases with no gene match: 7. CDR1 is LGHNA, CDR2 YSLEER, per germline. The CDR3 sequence is CASSQDGDRDEQFF. Written as DNA, the CDR3 is TGCGCCAGCAGCCAGGATGGGGACAGAGATGAGCAGTTCTTC.

This clonotype was observed at least ten times. The V gene is TRBV12-3 or TRBV12-4, the J gene TRBJ1-1; D is unresolved. The CDR3 totals 11 residues. V was trimmed by 6 bases and J by 6 bases, leaving 8 bases between them. Here the CDR3 reads CASSLGSEAFF. DNA of the CDR3: TGTGCCAGCAGCCTCGGGTCTGAAGCTTTCTTT.

This clonotype was observed many times. CDR3 sequence reads: CASSYRGGGNEQFF. The CDR3, as DNA: TGTGCCAGCAGTTACCGTGGTGGCGGAAATGAGCAGTTCTTC. The rearrangement links TRBV6-2 or TRBV6-3 to TRBJ2-1; D is ambiguous. Germline V gene data show CDR1 as MNHEY and CDR2 as SVGEGT. This CDR3 has 14 residues. Trimming removed 2 bases from V and 7 bases from J, with 12 bases in between.

This sequence joins TRBV5-1 and TRBJ2-3; no reliable D call. Germline V gives CDR1 SGHRS, CDR2 YFSETQ. Trimming pared 5 bases from V and 5 bases from J, leaving 6 bases between. This CDR3 comprises 11 residues. This chain's CDR3 is CASRIQDTQYF. The CDR3, as DNA: TGCGCCAGCAGAATCCAAGATACGCAGTATTTT.